Below, one T cell receptor (beta chain) is given with its context. The CDR3 spans 19 residues. CDR1 and CDR2 (germline): DFQATT, SNEGSKA (reference sequence). Unmatched junction bases numbered 17, after V lost 3 bases and J lost 3 bases. This specimen belongs to a study of blood T cells in healthy people across ages. With a J-beta primer mix and a sample-barcoded 5' primer, a second PCR ran about 7 to 11 cycles. In TCRdb, the 5' RACE reads were re-called with MiXCR into one record per CDR3 protein. The sample has 710,000 or so distinct CDR3 sequences, roughly 20% seen once. The TCR originated in a man aged 70 or older in good health. The chain uses TRBV20-1 and TRBJ2-1, with 10 bases lining up with TRBD2. The sequencing sample was made of blood. CDR3 coding DNA: TGCAGTGCTAGGGATAGCGGGAGGACCGGCATAGGTTTCTACAATGAGCAGTTCTTC. Protein: CSARDSGRTGIGFYNEQFF.